The 28 T cell receptor beta chains listed next were all sequenced from one sample in a study of blood T cells in healthy people across ages. It was with a sample-barcoded 5' primer and a J-beta primer mix that a second PCR of about 6 to 11 cycles was run. MiXCR, applied by TCRdb to the 5' RACE reads, yields one record per CDR3 protein. The sample consists of about 750,000 distinct CDR3 sequences, 50% to 65% of them appearing once. The sequenced sample consisted of blood. The receptors come from a man older than 75 in good health.

The gene calls are TRBV27 and TRBJ1-6; perhaps TRBD1 as D (6 bases). The length of the CDR3 is 16 residues. Germline assignment: CDR1 MNHEY and CDR2 SMNVEV (reference sequence). The germline V and J ends were trimmed by 7 bases and 10 bases, with 23 bases remaining between them. CDR3 protein: CASTMKQGQGNSPLHF. The CDR3 DNA follows: TGTGCCAGCACCATGAAACAGGGCCAGGGTAACTCACCCCTCCACTTT.

The chain couples TRBV20-1 to TRBJ2-7, with 7 bases fitting TRBD1. Germline lookup yields CDR1 DFQATT and CDR2 SNEGSKA (reference sequence). Losses at the gene ends were 1 base for V and 2 bases for J; bases not matched to a gene: 8. This CDR3 spans 15 amino acids. The CDR3 sequence is CSARVQRDRAYEQYF. In nucleotides, the CDR3 is TGCAGTGCTAGAGTGCAAAGGGACAGAGCCTACGAGCAGTACTTC.

This clonotype has a handful of counts. Here the CDR3 reads CAISESGSSEQFF. The CDR3 DNA reads as TGTGCCATCAGTGAGAGCGGGAGTAGCGAGCAGTTCTTC. The chain is built from TRBV10-3 and TRBJ2-1; 8 bases map to TRBD2. The CDR3 length is 13 residues. Germline V CDR1 and CDR2: ENHRY, SYGVKD. J was trimmed by 10 bases and V by 2 bases; bases with no gene match: 4.

The rearrangement joins TRBV12-3 or TRBV12-4 to TRBJ2-4, with D possibly matching TRBD2 (6 bases). The J call could be wrong; TRBJ2-7 is a better fit for the DNA end. The CDR3 extends over 15 amino acids. CDR3 nucleotide sequence: TGTGCCAGCAGTCCCCTTGGTAGCGGAGCCTACGAGCAGTACTTC. It translates to CASSPLGSGAYEQYF.

The sample holds one count of this clonotype. The gene calls are TRBV20-1 and TRBJ1-6, with D hard to call. CDR1 and CDR2 (germline): DFQATT, SNEGSKA (reference sequence). Deletions cut 2 bases from V and 0 bases from J, with 8 bases between. CDR3 length: 15 residues. Here the CDR3 DNA reads TGCAGTGCTAGACAGGAAAGCTCCTATAATTCACCCCTCCACTTT. It is translated as CSARQESSYNSPLHF.

The chain employs TRBV5-1 and TRBJ2-3; TRBD2 might be the D (6 bases). Germline V lookup: CDR1 SGHRS, CDR2 YFSETQ. This CDR3 spans 13 amino acids. The V end was cut by 3 bases, the J end by 14 bases, with 19 bases between. In DNA form, the CDR3 reads TGCGCCAGCAGCTCCCCCGGGAGCGAAGTCGCGTATTTT. Its translation: CASSSPGSEVAYF.

The chain recombines TRBV3-1 with TRBJ1-2, with a tentative D call TRBD1 (5 bases). The length of the CDR3 is 14 residues. The germline gives CDR1 LGHDT, CDR2 YNNKEL (reference sequence). Trimming took off 0 bases at V and 8 bases at J, with 13 bases between the two ends. CDR3: CASSQDRGYGGYTF. The CDR3 DNA follows: TGTGCCAGCAGCCAAGATAGGGGCTACGGCGGCTACACCTTC.

The V call is TRBV5-1, the J call TRBJ2-1; tentative D call: TRBD2 (6 bases). The V end lost 1 base, the J end lost 6 bases, and 14 bases lay between the germline ends. The CDR3 is 15 amino acids. Germline loops: CDR1 SGHRS, CDR2 YFSETQ. The CDR3, as DNA: TGCGCCAGCAGCTTGAAACTAGCAGAAGGCAATGAGCAGTTCTTC. Residues: CASSLKLAEGNEQFF. The whole variable domain, remainder taken from reference TRBV5-1 and TRBJ2-1, is KAGVTQTPRYLIKTRGQQVTLSCSPISGHRSVSWYQQTPGQGLQFLFEYFSETQRNKGNFPGRFSGRQFSNSRSEMNVSTLELGDSALYLCASSLKLAEGNEQFFGPGTRLTVL.

The chain recombines TRBV7-6 with TRBJ2-3; 9 bases are shared with TRBD2. Germline trimming cut 3 bases from V and 5 bases from J; bases unmatched to any gene: 9. Germline V gives CDR1 SGHVS, CDR2 FNYEAQ. The CDR3 is 16 amino acids. The CDR3: CASSFIAGGLVDTQYF. The CDR3 region has the DNA TGTGCCAGCAGCTTTATCGCGGGAGGGCTGGTAGATACGCAGTATTTT.

For the CDR3, the DNA is TGCAGTGCCCTAGGGGAACTGCCCGTTTCTGAAGCTTTCTTT. It is translated as CSALGELPVSEAFF. The rearrangement links TRBV20-1 to TRBJ1-1; perhaps TRBD1 as D (5 bases). Germline V gene sequence: CDR1 DFQATT, CDR2 SNEGSKA (reference sequence). The V gene lost 6 bases and the J gene lost 6 bases, with 20 bases spanning the gap. The CDR3 covers 14 residues.

The chain uses TRBV3-1 and TRBJ2-7; no definite D call. The CDR3 has 12 amino acids. Per germline, CDR1 LGHDT and CDR2 YNNKEL (reference sequence). Between the trimmed V and J ends, which lost 5 bases and 2 bases, there was a span of 7 bases. For the CDR3, the DNA is TGTGCCAGCAGCAAGTATGCCTACGAGCAGTACTTC. It translates to CASSKYAYEQYF.

This clonotype appeared a few times. The chain is built from TRBV7-3 and TRBJ2-3; D may correspond to TRBD1 or TRBD2 (5 bases each). CDR1 SGHTA and CDR2 FQGTGA come from the germline V gene. V was trimmed by 4 bases and J by 8 bases, leaving 16 bases between them. CDR3 length: 14 amino acids. Written as DNA, the CDR3 is TGTGCCAGCAGCTGGGGACCCCAGTCCCGTACGCAGTATTTT. This encodes CASSWGPQSRTQYF.

V is TRBV6-5 and J is TRBJ1-1; 7 nucleotides line up with TRBD1. CDR1 is MNHEY, CDR2 SVGAGI, per germline. J gave up 3 bases and V 6 bases, and 7 bases lay outside the gene matches. The CDR3 totals 14 residues. CDR3 sequence reads: CASSRGTAHTEAFF. The DNA for the CDR3 is TGTGCCAGCAGCAGAGGGACAGCACACACTGAAGCTTTCTTT.

The chain links TRBV19 to TRBJ1-6, with D unclear. This CDR3 has 14 amino acids. V shed 3 bases and J shed 14 bases, with 17 bases lying between them. Germline V gene sequence: CDR1 LNHDA, CDR2 SQIVND (reference sequence). The CDR3 DNA follows: TGTGCCAGTAGTATCGCTCAAGGGTCCCTAACCCTCCACTTT. It translates to CASSIAQGSLTLHF.

This chain connects TRBV12-3 or TRBV12-4 to TRBJ2-7, with 7 positions matching TRBD2. V was pared by 7 bases and J by 4 bases, with 10 bases of the junction left unmatched. This CDR3 contains 14 residues. Written as DNA, the CDR3 is TGTGCCAGCACACTAGCGTTGAATGGATACGAGCAGTACTTC. It translates to CASTLALNGYEQYF.

The chain has TRBV6-1 and TRBJ2-1, with 10 nucleotides matching TRBD1. J was trimmed by 6 bases and V by 7 bases; bases with no gene match: 6. Germline CDR1 MNHNS, CDR2 SASEGT. The CDR3 has 14 amino acids. CDR3 loop: CASKDRGSGNEQFF. The CDR3, as DNA: TGTGCCAGCAAGGACAGGGGGTCGGGCAATGAGCAGTTCTTC.

This clonotype showed up just a few times. The chain carries TRBV29-1 and TRBJ2-1, with D tentatively TRBD2 (5 bases). Trimming took 6 bases from V and 6 from J, leaving 18 bases between them. The CDR3 has 14 residues. Per germline, CDR1 SQVTM and CDR2 ANQGSEA. The DNA of the CDR3 is TGCAGCGTCCCCGGAGGACGGTTGGGCAATGAGCAGTTCTTC. Protein sequence: CSVPGGRLGNEQFF.

The chain combines TRBV14 with TRBJ2-1; D is ambiguous. Per the germline V gene, CDR1 is SGHDN and CDR2 is FVKESK. V lost 0 bases and J lost 7, with 22 bases in between. The CDR3 contains 18 residues. In DNA form, the CDR3 reads TGTGCCAGCAGCCAAGAGTGGACCTTGGCAGGCGAGAGAAATGAGCAGTTCTTC. Its translation is CASSQEWTLAGERNEQFF.

The V and J genes are TRBV28 and TRBJ2-7; 7 positions agree with TRBD1. V was clipped by 6 bases and J by 7 bases; unmatched bases: 15. Germline V gene sequence: CDR1 MDHEN, CDR2 SYDVKM. The length of the CDR3 is 15 residues. The CDR3 here is CASSQPGTALREQYF. The CDR3 bases are TGTGCCAGCAGCCAGCCCGGGACAGCTTTACGAGAGCAGTACTTC. The whole variable domain, filled in from reference TRBV28 and TRBJ2-7, reads DVKVTQSSRYLVKRTGEKVFLECVQDMDHENMFWYRQDPGLGLRLIYFSYDVKMKEKGDIPEGYSVSREKKERFSLILESASTNQTSMYLCASSQPGTALREQYFGPGTRLTVT.

The V call is TRBV5-1, the J call TRBJ2-5; no clear D. The CDR3 extends over 13 amino acids. Trimming pared 2 bases from V and 4 bases from J, leaving 9 bases between. Germline loops: CDR1 SGHRS, CDR2 YFSETQ. CDR3 sequence reads: CASSFFAVETQYF. The CDR3 DNA reads as TGCGCCAGCAGCTTCTTCGCCGTAGAGACCCAGTACTTC.

The table lists this clonotype with a count of one. The chain uses TRBV27 and TRBJ1-2; 10 nucleotides align to TRBD1. This CDR3 contains 14 residues. Germline V gene sequence: CDR1 MNHEY, CDR2 SMNVEV (reference sequence). The junction had 2 bases not matched to a gene; V was cut back by 3 bases and J by 4 bases. CDR3 sequence: CASSLRQGAYGYTF. The CDR3 DNA sequence: TGTGCCAGCAGTTTGAGACAGGGGGCCTATGGCTACACCTTC.

The table lists this clonotype with a few counts. The V and J genes are TRBV20-1 and TRBJ1-2, with 9 bases that match TRBD1. The CDR3 sequence is 14 residues long. The junction had 1 base not matched to a gene; V was cut back by 1 base and J by 1 base. Germline V CDR1 and CDR2: DFQATT, SNEGSKA (reference sequence). The CDR3 spells CSARGTGVNYGYTF. The CDR3 DNA is TGCAGTGCTAGAGGGACAGGGGTTAACTATGGCTACACCTTC.

This clonotype appeared once. The chain uses TRBV10-3 and TRBJ2-3; no definite D call. V was trimmed by 2 bases and J by 2 bases, leaving 5 bases between them. The CDR3 length is 13 residues. The germline CDR1 and CDR2 sequences are ENHRY and SYGVKD. CDR3 in DNA: TGTGCCATCAGTGAGAAGACCACAGATACGCAGTATTTT. Its protein is CAISEKTTDTQYF.

The V call is TRBV30, the J call TRBJ2-2; D gene ambiguous. This CDR3 has 12 residues. V shed 3 bases and J shed 5 bases, with 7 bases lying between them. Germline V gives CDR1 GTSNPN, CDR2 SVGIG (reference sequence). The CDR3 region has the DNA TGTGCCTGGAGCCGAGGAACCGGGGAGCTGTTTTTT. Translation: CAWSRGTGELFF. The variable domain in full, completed from reference TRBV30 and TRBJ2-2, reads SQTIHQWPATLVQPVGSPLSLECTVEGTSNPNLYWYRQAAGRGLQLLFYSVGIGQISSEVPQNLSASRPQDRQFILSSKKLLLSDSGFYLCAWSRGTGELFFGEGSRLTVL.

This chain connects TRBV7-2 to TRBJ2-3; 9 nucleotides match TRBD2. Germline V gene lookup returns CDR1 SGHTA and CDR2 FQGNSA. The CDR3 loop spans 16 amino acids. J was trimmed by 14 bases and V by 0 bases; bases with no gene match: 15. CDR3 nucleotides: TGTGCCAGCAGCTTAGCGTCTAGCGGGGCGAACAGATACGCGTATTTT. This gives the protein CASSLASSGANRYAYF. The variable domain in full, completed from reference TRBV7-2 and TRBJ2-3, reads GAGVSQSPSNKVTEKGKDVELRCDPISGHTALYWYRQSLGQGLEFLIYFQGNSAPDKSGLPSDRFSAERTGGSVSTLTIQRTQQEDSAVYLCASSLASSGANRYAYFGPGTRLTVL.

This clonotype was seen more than once but under ten times. This chain connects TRBV5-5 to TRBJ1-2; maybe TRBD1 (6 bases). The CDR3 has 14 amino acids. V lost 0 bases and J lost 4, with 10 bases in between. Germline values: CDR1 SGHKS, CDR2 YYEKEE (reference sequence). CDR3 amino acids: CASSLAGGPYGYTF. As DNA, the CDR3 is TGTGCCAGCAGCTTGGCGGGGGGCCCCTATGGCTACACCTTC.

The genes are TRBV20-1 and TRBJ1-2; D is possibly TRBD1 (6 bases). CDR1 and CDR2 (germline): DFQATT, SNEGSKA (reference sequence). The ends were cut back, 4 bases at V and 9 bases at J, with 15 bases in the middle. This CDR3 spans 12 amino acids. CDR3 bases: TGCAGTGCTACCGCGACAGGTCGAAGCTACACCTTC. Protein sequence: CSATATGRSYTF.

This clonotype showed up just once. A much larger clonotype is one base distant, so this may be a read error. The V call is TRBV9, the J call TRBJ1-2; weak D call: TRBD1 (5 bases). This CDR3 has 12 residues. Per the germline V gene, CDR1 is SGDLS and CDR2 is YYNGEE. CDR3 sequence (DNA): TGTGCCAGCAGCGTAGGAGGGGACGGCTGCACCTTC. Encoded protein: CASSVGGDGCTF.